This TCR beta chain was captured by sequencing in a study of cytomegalovirus exposure and HLA in healthy donors. This table comes from immunoSEQ multiplex PCR, and its TCRdb copy is limited to in-frame clones, with some not included. Altogether 250,000 or so clones are present, more than 85% being singletons, with the ten largest covering more than 10%. The donors were part of the validation cohort of 95 to 150 subjects. That cohort was separate from the first cohort, which comprised under 700 subjects. Trimming at V came to 3 bases and at J to 0 bases, leaving 0 bases not matched to a gene. CDR1 is GTSNPN, CDR2 SVGIG, per germline (reference sequence). The CDR3 length is 14 residues.

Sequencing input: PBMCs. V usage is TRBV30 and J usage is TRBJ2-2, with 8 bases lining up with TRBD2. The TCR was taken from a man younger than 35 in good health and CMV-seropositive. In nucleotides, the CDR3 is TGTGCCTGGAGGACTAGCGCGAACACCGGGGAGCTGTTTTTT. Protein sequence: CAWRTSANTGELFF.